The entry below describes one T cell receptor beta chain. This sample is drawn from a study of blood T cell repertoires in COVID-19. The wider study: COVID-19 samples, acute and convalescent, were from the United States, Italy and Spain. T cells, B-cell-depleted T cells, or PBMCs supplied cDNA or gDNA.

Study processing details: Reference gene primers were amplified, and this amplification served to estimate nucleated cell counts. TCRdb's copy holds only in-frame clones and misses some; the assay was immunoSEQ multiplex PCR. V, J and clone size are those of that table, while D and trimming were read from the DNA. The table has 50,000 to 75,000 clones, about 88% seen once. This CDR3 is 13 amino acids long. Germline CDR1 reads SGHNT; CDR2 reads YENEEA. Trimming pared 2 bases from V and 1 base from J, leaving 5 bases between. The TCR was taken from a man of 80 years or more in a cohort sampled during active COVID-19. The sample comprised peripheral blood. The rearrangement links TRBV11-3 to TRBJ2-5; D is uncertain. The chain's CDR3 is CASSLSGQETQYF. The DNA for the CDR3 is TGTGCCAGCAGCTTATCAGGCCAAGAGACCCAGTACTTC.